What follows is one TCR beta chain and its context. Its specificity is unknown. The CDR3 runs to 12 residues. The V and J ends lost 10 bases and 4 bases, in that order; junction bases with no gene match: 4. Germline V gene data show CDR1 as LNHNV and CDR2 as YYDKDF (reference sequence). The protocol was immunoSEQ multiplex PCR, while the TCRdb copy is restricted to in-frame clones and leaves out a portion. The sample carries roughly 93,000 clones, approximately 80% recorded once. The data were taken from a study of OX40 agonist ivuxolimab in advanced cancers. Study at large: Each patient was given ivuxolimab into a vein every 2 weeks, at 0.01 to 10 mg/kg. Study-wide findings and caveats: Researchers report that CD8+ T cells had, on average, more expanded clones than CD4+.

Autoimmune disease history or systemic immunosuppression disqualified patients. This clonotype was sampled from an adult with an advanced solid tumor such as melanoma, head and neck, liver or kidney cancer. The chain couples TRBV15 to TRBJ1-1; 9 bases match TRBD1. The specimen comprised CD4+ or CD8+ T cells sorted from blood, sampled in a trial of the OX40 agonist ivuxolimab. The DNA of the CDR3 is TGTGCCAGCGCGACAGGGGGCACTGAAGCTTTCTTT. It yields the protein CASATGGTEAFF.